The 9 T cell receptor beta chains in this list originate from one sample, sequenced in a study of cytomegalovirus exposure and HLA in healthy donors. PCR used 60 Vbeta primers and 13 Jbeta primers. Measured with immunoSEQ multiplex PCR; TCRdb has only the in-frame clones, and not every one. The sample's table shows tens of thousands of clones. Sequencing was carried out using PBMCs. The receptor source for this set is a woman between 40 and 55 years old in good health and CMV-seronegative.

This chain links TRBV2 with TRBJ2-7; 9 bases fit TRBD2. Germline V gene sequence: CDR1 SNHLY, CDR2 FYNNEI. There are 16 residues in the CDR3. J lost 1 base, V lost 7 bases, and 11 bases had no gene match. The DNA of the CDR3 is TGTGCCAGCACCCGCCGAGCGGGAGGCGGGTCCTACGAGCAGTACTTC. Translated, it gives CASTRRAGGGSYEQYF.

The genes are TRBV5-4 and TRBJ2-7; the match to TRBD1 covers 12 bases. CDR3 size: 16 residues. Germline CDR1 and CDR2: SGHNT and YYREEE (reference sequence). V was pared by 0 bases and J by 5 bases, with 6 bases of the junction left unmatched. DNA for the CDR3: TGTGCCAGCAGCTTGGCCCCGGGACAGGGGGCGAACGAGCAGTACTTC. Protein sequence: CASSLAPGQGANEQYF.

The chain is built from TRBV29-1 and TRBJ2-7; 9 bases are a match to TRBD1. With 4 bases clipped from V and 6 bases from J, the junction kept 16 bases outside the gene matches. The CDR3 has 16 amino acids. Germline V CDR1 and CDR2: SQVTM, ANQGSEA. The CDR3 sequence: CSVVGRKTGGGAEQYF. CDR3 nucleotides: TGCAGCGTTGTCGGTCGGAAGACAGGGGGGGGTGCCGAGCAGTACTTC.

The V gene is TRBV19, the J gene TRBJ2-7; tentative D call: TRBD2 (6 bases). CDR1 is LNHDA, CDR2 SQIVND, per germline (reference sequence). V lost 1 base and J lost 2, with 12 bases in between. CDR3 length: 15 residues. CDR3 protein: CASSIGARGTYEQYF. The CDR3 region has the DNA TGTGCCAGTAGTATAGGAGCGCGGGGAACCTACGAGCAGTACTTC.

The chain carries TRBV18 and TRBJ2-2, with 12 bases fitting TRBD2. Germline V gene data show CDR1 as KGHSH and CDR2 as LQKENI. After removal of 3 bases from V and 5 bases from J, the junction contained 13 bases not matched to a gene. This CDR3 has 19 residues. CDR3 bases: TGTGCCAGCTCACCCTATACTACAATGACTAGCGGGGGAACCGGGGAGCTGTTTTTT. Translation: CASSPYTTMTSGGTGELFF.

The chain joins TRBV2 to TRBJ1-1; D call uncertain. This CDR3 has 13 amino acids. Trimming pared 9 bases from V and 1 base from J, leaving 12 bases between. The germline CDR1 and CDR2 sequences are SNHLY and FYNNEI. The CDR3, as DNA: TGTGCCAGACTCCAACCAAGGAACACTGAAGCTTTCTTT. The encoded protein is CARLQPRNTEAFF.

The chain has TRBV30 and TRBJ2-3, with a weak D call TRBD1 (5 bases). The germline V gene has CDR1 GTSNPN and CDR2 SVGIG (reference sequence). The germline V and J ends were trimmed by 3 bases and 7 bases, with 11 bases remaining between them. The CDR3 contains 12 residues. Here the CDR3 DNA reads TGTGCCTGGAGAGAACAGGTGTATACGCAGTATTTT. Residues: CAWREQVYTQYF. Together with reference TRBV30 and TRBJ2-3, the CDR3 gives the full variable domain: SQTIHQWPATLVQPVGSPLSLECTVEGTSNPNLYWYRQAAGRGLQLLFYSVGIGQISSEVPQNLSASRPQDRQFILSSKKLLLSDSGFYLCAWREQVYTQYFGPGTRLTVL.

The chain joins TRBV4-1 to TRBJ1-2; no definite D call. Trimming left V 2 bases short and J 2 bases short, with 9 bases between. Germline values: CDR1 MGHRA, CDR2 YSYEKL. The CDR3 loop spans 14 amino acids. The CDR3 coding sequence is TGCGCCAGCAGCCAATGGGCGGGAAACTATGGCTACACCTTC. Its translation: CASSQWAGNYGYTF.

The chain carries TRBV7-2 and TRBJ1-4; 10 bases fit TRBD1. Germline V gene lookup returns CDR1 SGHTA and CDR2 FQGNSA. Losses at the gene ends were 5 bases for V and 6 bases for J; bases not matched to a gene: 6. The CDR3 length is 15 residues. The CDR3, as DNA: TGTGCCAGCAGCCCCCAGACAGGGGGCGATGAAAAACTGTTTTTT. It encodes CASSPQTGGDEKLFF.